This T cell receptor beta chain was captured by sequencing in a study of human T cells and chemical hapten exposure. Whole-study findings and limits: Compared with pre-sensitization or healthy control sets, expanded TCRs clustered more.

From germline, CDR1 is LGHNA and CDR2 YSLEER. V was shortened by 0 bases and J by 1 base, with 15 bases between the two germline ends. There are 17 residues in the CDR3. Unique molecular identifiers were linked by the library to individual cDNA molecules. TCRdb re-called the RACE reads through MiXCR, storing one row per CDR3 protein. The sample has 180,000 or so distinct CDR3 sequences, around 30% seen once. This clonotype was observed a handful of times. Its antigen is not known. Time point described: pre-sensitization, week 0. The treatment denotes: therapeutic diphenylcyclopropenone sensitization with weekly scalp DPC.

This chain joins TRBV4-3 and TRBJ1-1, with D possibly TRBD1 on 5 matching bases. This sequence originates from a woman between 25 and 40 years old with alopecia areata. Some clones in this sample may be carry-over from other donors' samples. Sequencing used whole blood, obtained in connection with sensitization to the hapten diphenylcyclopropenone (DPC). The CDR3 reads CASSQEPPWQGNTEAFF. CDR3 DNA sequence: TGCGCCAGCAGCCAAGAACCTCCGTGGCAGGGGAACACTGAAGCTTTCTTT.